This TCR beta chain was sequenced during a study of T cell repertoires in cytomegalovirus infection. Study summary: CMV infection plus the matching HLA type was flagged by public TCR beta signatures.

Per the germline V gene, CDR1 is MNHEY and CDR2 is SMNVEV (reference sequence). V trimming: 6 bases; J trimming: 2 bases; junction bases outside the gene matches: 10. This CDR3 region has 17 residues. Study results and limitations: Based on cumulative public TCR beta family frequency, carriers of CMV plus the relevant HLA were identified.

On this clonotype itself: Antigen: not known.

TCRdb re-derived calls from the reads in MiXCR, one entry per CDR3 protein. The sample contains about 740,000 distinct CDR3 sequences, 33% of which appear only once. The receptor's source is a human donor in good health (CMV status not recorded). Some clones in this sample may be carry-over from other donors' samples. The material was cultured PBMCs, obtained from culture after CMV antigen stimulation. This chain joins TRBV27 and TRBJ2-6, with 7 bases aligning to TRBD1. The CDR3 region has the DNA TGTGCCAGCAGCGTTATCCGACAGGGCACTGGGGCCAACGTCCTGACTTTC. Residues: CASSVIRQGTGANVLTF.